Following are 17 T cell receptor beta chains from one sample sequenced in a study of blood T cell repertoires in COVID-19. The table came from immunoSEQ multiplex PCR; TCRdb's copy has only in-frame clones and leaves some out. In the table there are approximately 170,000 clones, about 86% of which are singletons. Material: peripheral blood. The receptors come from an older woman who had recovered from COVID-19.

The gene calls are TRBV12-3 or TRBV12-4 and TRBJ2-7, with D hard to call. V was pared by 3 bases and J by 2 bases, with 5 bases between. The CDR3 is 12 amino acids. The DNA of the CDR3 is TGTGCCAGCAGTTTGGGCACCTACGAGCAGTACTTC. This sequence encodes CASSLGTYEQYF.

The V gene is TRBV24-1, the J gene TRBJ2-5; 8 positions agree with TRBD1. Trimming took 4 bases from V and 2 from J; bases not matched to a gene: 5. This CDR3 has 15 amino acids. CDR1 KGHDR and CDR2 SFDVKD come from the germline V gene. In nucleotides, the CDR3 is TGTGCCACCAGTGAACCGGGGACAGGACAAGAGACCCAGTACTTC. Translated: CATSEPGTGQETQYF.

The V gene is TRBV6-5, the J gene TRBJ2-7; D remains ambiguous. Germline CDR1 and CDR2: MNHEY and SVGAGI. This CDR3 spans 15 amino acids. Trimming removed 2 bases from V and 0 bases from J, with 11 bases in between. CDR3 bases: TGTGCCAGCAGTTACGGAGCGCCGACCTCCTACGAGCAGTACTTC. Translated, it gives CASSYGAPTSYEQYF.

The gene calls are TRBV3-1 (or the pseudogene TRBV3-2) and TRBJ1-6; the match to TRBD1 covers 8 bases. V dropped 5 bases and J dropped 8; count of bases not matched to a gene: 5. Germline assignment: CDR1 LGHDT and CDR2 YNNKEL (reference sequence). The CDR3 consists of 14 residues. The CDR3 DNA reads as TGTGCCAGCAGCAACAGGGGGTTGGATTCACCCCTCCACTTT. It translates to CASSNRGLDSPLHF.

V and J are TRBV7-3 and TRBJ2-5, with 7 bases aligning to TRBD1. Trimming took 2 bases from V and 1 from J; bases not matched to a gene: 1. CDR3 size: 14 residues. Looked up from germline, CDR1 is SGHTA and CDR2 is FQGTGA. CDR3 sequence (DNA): TGTGCCAGCAGCTTATCAGGGGGCCAAGAGACCCAGTACTTC. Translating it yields CASSLSGGQETQYF.

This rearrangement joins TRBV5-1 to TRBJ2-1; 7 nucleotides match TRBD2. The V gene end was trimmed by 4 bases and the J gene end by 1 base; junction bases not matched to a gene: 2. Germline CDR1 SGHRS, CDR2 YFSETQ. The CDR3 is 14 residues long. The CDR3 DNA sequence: TGCGCCAGCAGCCCGGGAGGATCCTACAATGAGCAGTTCTTC. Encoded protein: CASSPGGSYNEQFF.

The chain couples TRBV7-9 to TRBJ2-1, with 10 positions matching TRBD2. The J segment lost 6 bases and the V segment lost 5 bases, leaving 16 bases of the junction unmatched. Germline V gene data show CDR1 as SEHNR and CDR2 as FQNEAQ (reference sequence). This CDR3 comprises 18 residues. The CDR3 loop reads CASSRTGLSGRAGNEQFF. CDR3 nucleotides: TGTGCCAGCAGCCGAACGGGTTTGAGCGGGAGGGCCGGCAATGAGCAGTTCTTC.

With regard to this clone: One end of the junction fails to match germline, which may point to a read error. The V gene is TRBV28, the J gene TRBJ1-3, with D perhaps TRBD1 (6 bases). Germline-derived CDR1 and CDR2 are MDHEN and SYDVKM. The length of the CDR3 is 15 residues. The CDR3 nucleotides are TGTGCCAGCAGTTTATACCTGACAGGCGGAAGCACCATATATTTT. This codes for CASSLYLTGGSTIYF.

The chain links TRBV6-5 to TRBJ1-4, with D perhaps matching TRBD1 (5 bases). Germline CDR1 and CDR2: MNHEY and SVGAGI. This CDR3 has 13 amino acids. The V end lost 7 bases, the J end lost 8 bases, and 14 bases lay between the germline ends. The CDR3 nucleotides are TGTGCCAGCACAACCTTGGGGGGAGAAAAACTGTTTTTT. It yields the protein CASTTLGGEKLFF.

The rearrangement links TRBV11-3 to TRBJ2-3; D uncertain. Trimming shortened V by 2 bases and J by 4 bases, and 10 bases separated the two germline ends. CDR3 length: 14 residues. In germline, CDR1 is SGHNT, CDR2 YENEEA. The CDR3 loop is CASSLYSSADTQYF. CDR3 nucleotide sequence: TGTGCCAGCAGCTTATACTCGTCCGCAGATACGCAGTATTTT.

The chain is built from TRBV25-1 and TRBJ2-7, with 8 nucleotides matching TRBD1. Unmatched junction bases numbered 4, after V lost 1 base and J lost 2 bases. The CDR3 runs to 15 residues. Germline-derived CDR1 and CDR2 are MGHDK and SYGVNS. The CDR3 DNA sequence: TGTGCCAGCAGTGAATTAGGGACAGGCACCTACGAGCAGTACTTC. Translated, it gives CASSELGTGTYEQYF.

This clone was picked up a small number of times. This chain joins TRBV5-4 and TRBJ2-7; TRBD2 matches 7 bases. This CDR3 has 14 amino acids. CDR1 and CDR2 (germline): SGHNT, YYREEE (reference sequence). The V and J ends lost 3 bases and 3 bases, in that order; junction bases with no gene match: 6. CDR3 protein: CASSSGLENYEQYF. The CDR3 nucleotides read TGTGCCAGCAGCTCCGGACTAGAAAACTACGAGCAGTACTTC.

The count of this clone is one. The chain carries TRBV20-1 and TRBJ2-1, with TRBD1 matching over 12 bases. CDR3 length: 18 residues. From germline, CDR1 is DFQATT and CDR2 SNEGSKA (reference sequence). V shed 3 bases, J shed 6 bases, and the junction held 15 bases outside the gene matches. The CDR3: CSASVGQGAMVWGNEQFF. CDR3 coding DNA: TGCAGTGCTAGTGTGGGACAGGGGGCGATGGTATGGGGCAATGAGCAGTTCTTC.

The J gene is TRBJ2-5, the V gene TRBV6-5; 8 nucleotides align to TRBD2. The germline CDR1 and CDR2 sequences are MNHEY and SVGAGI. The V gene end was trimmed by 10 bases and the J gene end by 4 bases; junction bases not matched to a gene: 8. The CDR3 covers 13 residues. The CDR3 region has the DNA TGTGCCACCGGACTAGCCGCACCAGAGACCCAGTACTTC. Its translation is CATGLAAPETQYF.

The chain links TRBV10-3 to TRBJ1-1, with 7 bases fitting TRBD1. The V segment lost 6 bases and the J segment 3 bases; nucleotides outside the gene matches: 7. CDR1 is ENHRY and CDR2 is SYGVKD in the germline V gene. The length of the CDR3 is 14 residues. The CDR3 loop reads CAISPRTGYTEAFF. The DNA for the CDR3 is TGTGCCATCAGCCCGAGGACAGGCTACACTGAAGCTTTCTTT.

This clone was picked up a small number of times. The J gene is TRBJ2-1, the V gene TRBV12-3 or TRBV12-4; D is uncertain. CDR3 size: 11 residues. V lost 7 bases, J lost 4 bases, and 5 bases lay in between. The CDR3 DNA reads TGTGCCAGCACCCAGTACAATGAGCAGTTCTTC. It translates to CASTQYNEQFF.

The CDR3 coding sequence is TGTGCCAGCAGTTTAGTCTTCGGGGGTGGGACAGATACGCAGTATTTT. Its translation is CASSLVFGGGTDTQYF. This chain uses TRBV28 with TRBJ2-3; weak D call: TRBD2 (6 bases). From germline, CDR1 is MDHEN and CDR2 SYDVKM. This CDR3 has 16 amino acids. V was cut by 2 bases and J by 3 bases, with 15 bases left in between.